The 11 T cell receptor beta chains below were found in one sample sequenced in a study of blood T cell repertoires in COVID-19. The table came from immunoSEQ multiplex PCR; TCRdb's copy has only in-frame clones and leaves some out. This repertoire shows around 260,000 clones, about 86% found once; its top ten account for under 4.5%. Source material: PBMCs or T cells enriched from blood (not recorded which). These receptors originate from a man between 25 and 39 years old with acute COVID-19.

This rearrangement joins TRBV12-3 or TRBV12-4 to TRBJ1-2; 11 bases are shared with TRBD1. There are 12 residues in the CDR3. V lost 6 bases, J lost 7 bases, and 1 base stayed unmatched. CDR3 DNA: TGTGCCAGCAGGGACAGGGGGCTTGGCTACACCTTC. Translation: CASRDRGLGYTF.

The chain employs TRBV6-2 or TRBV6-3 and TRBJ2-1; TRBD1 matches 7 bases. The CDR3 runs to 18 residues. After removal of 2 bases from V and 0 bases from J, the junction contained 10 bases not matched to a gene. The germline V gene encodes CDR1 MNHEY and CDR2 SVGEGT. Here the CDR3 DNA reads TGTGCCAGCAGTTACGGGACAGACATATTTAGCTCCTACAATGAGCAGTTCTTC. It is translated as CASSYGTDIFSSYNEQFF.

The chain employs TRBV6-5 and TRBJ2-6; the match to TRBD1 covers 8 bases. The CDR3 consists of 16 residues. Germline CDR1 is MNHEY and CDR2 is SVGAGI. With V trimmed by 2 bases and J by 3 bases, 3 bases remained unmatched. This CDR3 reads CASSYQGAGGANVLTF. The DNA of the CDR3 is TGTGCCAGCAGTTACCAGGGGGCCGGTGGGGCCAACGTCCTGACTTTC.

In DNA, the CDR3 is TGTGCCAGCAGCCCGGGACAGGGCGGTTTTGAAAAACTGTTTTTT. This codes for CASSPGQGGFEKLFF. This chain uses TRBV7-9 with TRBJ1-4; 9 nucleotides line up with TRBD1. Germline V gene sequence: CDR1 SEHNR, CDR2 FQNEAQ (reference sequence). Germline trimming cut 5 bases from V and 7 bases from J; bases unmatched to any gene: 8. The CDR3 runs 15 residues.

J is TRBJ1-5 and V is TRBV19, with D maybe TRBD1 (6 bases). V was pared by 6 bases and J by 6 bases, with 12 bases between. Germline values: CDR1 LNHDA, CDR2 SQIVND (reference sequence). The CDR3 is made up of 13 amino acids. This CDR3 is CASRPQGFQPQHF. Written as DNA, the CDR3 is TGTGCCAGTAGGCCTCAGGGGTTTCAGCCCCAGCATTTT.

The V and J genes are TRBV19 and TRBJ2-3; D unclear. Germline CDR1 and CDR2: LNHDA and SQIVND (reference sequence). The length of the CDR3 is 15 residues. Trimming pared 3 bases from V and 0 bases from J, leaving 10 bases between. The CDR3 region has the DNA TGTGCCAGTAGTATCTCCGTAACTAGCACAGATACGCAGTATTTT. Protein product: CASSISVTSTDTQYF.

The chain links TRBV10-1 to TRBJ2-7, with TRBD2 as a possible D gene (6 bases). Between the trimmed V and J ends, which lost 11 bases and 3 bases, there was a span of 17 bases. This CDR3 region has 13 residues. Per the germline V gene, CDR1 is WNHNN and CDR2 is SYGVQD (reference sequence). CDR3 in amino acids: CAAGPRRSYEQYV. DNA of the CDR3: TGCGCCGCGGGACCCAGAAGGAGCTACGAGCAGTACGTC.

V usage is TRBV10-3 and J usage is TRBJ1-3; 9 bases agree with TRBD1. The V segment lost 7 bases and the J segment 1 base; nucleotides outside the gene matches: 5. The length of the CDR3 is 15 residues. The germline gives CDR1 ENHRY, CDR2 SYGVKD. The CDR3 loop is CAINGTGTSGNTIYF. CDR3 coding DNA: TGTGCCATCAATGGGACAGGGACATCTGGAAACACCATATATTTT.

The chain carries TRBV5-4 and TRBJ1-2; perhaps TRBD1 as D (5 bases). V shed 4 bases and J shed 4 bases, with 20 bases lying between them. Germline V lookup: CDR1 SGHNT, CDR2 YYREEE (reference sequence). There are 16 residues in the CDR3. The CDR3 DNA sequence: TGTGCCAGCAGCACACGTCTTGTTCGGGGGTTCTATGGCTACACCTTC. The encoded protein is CASSTRLVRGFYGYTF.

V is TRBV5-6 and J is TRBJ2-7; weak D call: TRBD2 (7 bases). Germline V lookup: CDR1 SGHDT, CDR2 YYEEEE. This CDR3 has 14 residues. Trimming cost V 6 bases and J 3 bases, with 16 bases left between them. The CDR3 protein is CASTTRGGYYEQYV. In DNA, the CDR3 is TGTGCCAGCACCACTCGCGGGGGCTACTACGAGCAGTACGTC.

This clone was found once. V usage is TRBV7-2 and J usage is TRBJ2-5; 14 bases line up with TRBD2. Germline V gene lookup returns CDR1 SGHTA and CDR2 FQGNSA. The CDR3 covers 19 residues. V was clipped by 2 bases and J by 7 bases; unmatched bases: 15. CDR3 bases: TGTGCCAGCAGCTTATTCCCTTTCGGGACTAGCGGGAGCATCGCGACCCAGTACTTC. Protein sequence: CASSLFPFGTSGSIATQYF.